The T cell receptor beta chain described here comes from a study of STAT5B mutations in CD4+ large granular lymphocyte leukemia. The authors' processing: Lowest detectable productive clonotype frequency was 2.59 x 10-5. Sequenced by immunoSEQ multiplex PCR; TCRdb stores in-frame clones only, minus some. The DNA was the basis for D and trimming; V, J and clone size are from that table. The sample holds about 6,300 clones; roughly 70% are singletons and the top ten take about 2.1%. Specimen: PBMCs. The TCR comes from a woman aged 70-85 years with CD4+ T-cell large granular lymphocyte leukemia.

The CDR3 nucleotides read TGTGCCAGCAGCCCCCTGGCAGGGAGGGGAAACACCATATATTTT. It yields the protein CASSPLAGRGNTIYF. The J gene is TRBJ1-3, the V gene TRBV5-6; D perhaps matches TRBD1 (5 bases). The V end lost 4 bases, the J end lost 4 bases, and 15 bases lay between the germline ends. Germline values: CDR1 SGHDT, CDR2 YYEEEE. The CDR3 sequence is 15 residues long.